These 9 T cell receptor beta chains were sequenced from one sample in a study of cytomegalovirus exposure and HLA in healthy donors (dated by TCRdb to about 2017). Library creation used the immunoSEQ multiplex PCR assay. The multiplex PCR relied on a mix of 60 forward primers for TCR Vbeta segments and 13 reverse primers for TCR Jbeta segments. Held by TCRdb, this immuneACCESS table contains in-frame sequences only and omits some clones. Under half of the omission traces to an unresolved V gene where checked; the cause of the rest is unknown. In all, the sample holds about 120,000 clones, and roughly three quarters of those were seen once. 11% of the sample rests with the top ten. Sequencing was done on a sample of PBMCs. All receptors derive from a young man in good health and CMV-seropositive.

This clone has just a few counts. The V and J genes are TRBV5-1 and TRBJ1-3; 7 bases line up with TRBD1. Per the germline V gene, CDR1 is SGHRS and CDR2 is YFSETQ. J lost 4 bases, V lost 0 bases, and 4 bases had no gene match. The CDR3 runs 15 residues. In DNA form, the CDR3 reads TGCGCCAGCAGCTTGGACCCGGGACAGGGAAACACCATATATTTT. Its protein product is CASSLDPGQGNTIYF.

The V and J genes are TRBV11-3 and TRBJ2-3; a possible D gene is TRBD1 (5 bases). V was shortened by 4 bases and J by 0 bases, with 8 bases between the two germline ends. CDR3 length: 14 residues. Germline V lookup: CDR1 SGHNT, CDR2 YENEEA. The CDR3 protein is CASSWGRSTDTQYF. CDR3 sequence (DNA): TGTGCCAGCAGCTGGGGCAGGAGCACAGATACGCAGTATTTT.

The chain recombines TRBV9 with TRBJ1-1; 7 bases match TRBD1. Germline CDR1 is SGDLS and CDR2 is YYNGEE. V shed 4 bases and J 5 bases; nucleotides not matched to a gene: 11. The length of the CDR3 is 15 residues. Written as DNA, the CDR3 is TGTGCCAGCAGCATCCGACAGGGACTTGATACTGAAGCTTTCTTT. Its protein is CASSIRQGLDTEAFF.

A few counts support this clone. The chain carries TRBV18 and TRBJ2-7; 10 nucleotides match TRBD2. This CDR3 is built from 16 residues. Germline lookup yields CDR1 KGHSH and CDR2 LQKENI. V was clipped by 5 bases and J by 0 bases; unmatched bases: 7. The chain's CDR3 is CASSARLAGLSYEQYF. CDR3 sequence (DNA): TGTGCCAGCTCAGCCCGACTAGCGGGCCTCTCCTACGAGCAGTACTTC.

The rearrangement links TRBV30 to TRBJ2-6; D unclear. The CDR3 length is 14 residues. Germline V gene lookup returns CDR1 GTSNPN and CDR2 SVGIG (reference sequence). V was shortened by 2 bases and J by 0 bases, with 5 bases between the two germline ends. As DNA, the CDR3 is TGTGCCTGGAGTTACTACTCTGGGGCCAACGTCCTGACTTTC. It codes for CAWSYYSGANVLTF.

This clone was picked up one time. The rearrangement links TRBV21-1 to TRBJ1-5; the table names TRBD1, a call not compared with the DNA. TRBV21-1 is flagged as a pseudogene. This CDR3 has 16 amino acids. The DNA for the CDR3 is TGTGCCAGCAGCCCCCGGGACAGATCTAGCAATCAGCCCCAGCATTTT. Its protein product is CASSPRDRSSNQPQHF.

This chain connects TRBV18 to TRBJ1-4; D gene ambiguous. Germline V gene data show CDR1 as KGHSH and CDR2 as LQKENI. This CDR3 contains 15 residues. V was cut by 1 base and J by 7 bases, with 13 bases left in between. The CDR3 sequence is CASSPLQESGEKLFF. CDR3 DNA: TGTGCCAGCTCACCACTTCAAGAATCGGGTGAAAAACTGTTTTTT.

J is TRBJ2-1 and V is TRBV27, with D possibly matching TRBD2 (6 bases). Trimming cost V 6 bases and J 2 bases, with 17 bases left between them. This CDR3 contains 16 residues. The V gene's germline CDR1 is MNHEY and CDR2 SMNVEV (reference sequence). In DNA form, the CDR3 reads TGTGCCAGCAGCATCTATAGCGGAGGGACCTACAATGAGCAGTTCTTC. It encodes CASSIYSGGTYNEQFF.

This CDR3 is CASSLEGRPSTDTQYF. The CDR3 DNA sequence: TGTGCCAGCAGCTTAGAGGGCAGGCCTAGCACAGATACGCAGTATTTT. The chain links TRBV11-2 to TRBJ2-3; D remains ambiguous. The ends were cut back, 0 bases at V and 0 bases at J, with 10 bases in the middle. CDR1 is SGHAT and CDR2 is FQNNGV in the germline V gene. The CDR3 runs to 16 residues.